Below, one TCR beta chain is given with its context. This sample was included in a study of beta chain features in type 1 diabetes. Of the isolated RNA, all was reverse transcribed, and so the sequenced material was expressed TCRB transcripts. Clones were sequenced by immunoSEQ multiplex PCR, and TCRdb holds only the in-frame ones, with some missing. The sample includes 30,000 to 40,000 clones, approximately 60% of them seen just once. Trimming removed 3 bases at V and 0 bases at J, with 8 bases between. The CDR3 sequence is 15 residues long. Germline CDR1 reads SGHTA; CDR2 reads FQGNSA. Source material: Tregs from blood. The chain joins TRBV7-2 to TRBJ2-2; D not certain. The sequence derives from a woman aged 25 to 39 in good health. The CDR3 loop reads CASSFRATNTGELFF. The CDR3 DNA is TGTGCCAGCAGCTTTCGCGCCACGAACACCGGGGAGCTGTTTTTT.